This TCR beta chain came from a study of blood T cell repertoires in COVID-19. Study overall: Samples of COVID-19 (acute and convalescent) were obtained from the United States, Italy and Spain. PBMCs, B-cell-depleted T cells, or T cells provided the cDNA or gDNA that made up the material.

Original analysis: Reference gene primer amplification yielded estimated nucleated cell counts. Assay used: immunoSEQ multiplex PCR; TCRdb lists only in-frame clones, some missing. The D gene and trimming were derived from the DNA, and the V and J assignments and clone size from that table. The repertoire holds about 140,000 clones, with 87% as singletons. The V gene end was trimmed by 0 bases and the J gene end by 8 bases; junction bases not matched to a gene: 10. The CDR3 runs to 17 residues. Germline lookup yields CDR1 LGHNA and CDR2 YNFKEQ. The TCR comes from a man aged 50-60 years with active COVID-19. This chain joins TRBV4-2 and TRBJ1-6; TRBD1 matches at 7 bases. The sample comprised peripheral blood. CDR3 nucleotide sequence: TGTGCCAGCAGCCAAGATGCGAGGCAGGGGGTAGATTCACCCCTCCACTTT. Residues: CASSQDARQGVDSPLHF.